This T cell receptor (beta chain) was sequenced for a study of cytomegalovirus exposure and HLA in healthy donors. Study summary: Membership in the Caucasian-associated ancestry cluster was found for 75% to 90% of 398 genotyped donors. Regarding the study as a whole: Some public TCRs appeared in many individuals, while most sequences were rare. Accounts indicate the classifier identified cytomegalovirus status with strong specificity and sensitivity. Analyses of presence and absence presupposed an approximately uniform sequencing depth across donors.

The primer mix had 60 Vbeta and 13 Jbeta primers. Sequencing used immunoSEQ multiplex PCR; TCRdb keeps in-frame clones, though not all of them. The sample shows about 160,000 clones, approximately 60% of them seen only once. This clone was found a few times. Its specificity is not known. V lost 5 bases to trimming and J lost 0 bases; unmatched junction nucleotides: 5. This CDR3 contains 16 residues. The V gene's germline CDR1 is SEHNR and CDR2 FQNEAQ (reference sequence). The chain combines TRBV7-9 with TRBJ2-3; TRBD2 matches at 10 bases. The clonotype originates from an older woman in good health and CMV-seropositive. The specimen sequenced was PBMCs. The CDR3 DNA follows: TGTGCCAGCAGCCCGAGGACTAGCGGAAGCACAGATACGCAGTATTTT. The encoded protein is CASSPRTSGSTDTQYF.